The rows below give T cell receptor beta chains drawn from one sample of a study of T-cell memory formation after mild COVID-19. One entry per CDR3 protein results from TCRdb running MiXCR on the 5' RACE reads. The sample consists of a few hundred thousand distinct CDR3 sequences, more than 20% of them appearing once. Sequenced sample: PBMCs or a T cell subset sorted from them (not recorded which). Every receptor here comes from an adult woman who had mild COVID-19 (a few samples of this study predate the infection). Cell type and time point are not known. The CDR3 runs from the conserved cysteine through the conserved F or W. A D gene is named only where the DNA matches it firmly. Some rows mark clone size as missing; the rest say once, few, many or name a class of expanded clone.

D: NA
size: few
J: TRBJ1-4
length: 15
V: TRBV29-1
CDR3: CSATPPQGGGEKLFF
DNA: TGCAGCGCCACACCCCCACAGGGAGGTGGGGAAAAACTGTTTTTT

D: NA
size: few
J: TRBJ2-3
length: 10
V: TRBV12-3/TRBV12-4
CDR3: CASSLRTQYF
DNA: TGTGCCAGCAGTTTACGTACGCAGTATTTT

D: NA
size: few
J: TRBJ2-7
length: 12
V: TRBV12-3/TRBV12-4
CDR3: CASSALGYEQYF
DNA: TGTGCCAGCAGTGCGCTGGGGTACGAGCAGTACTTC

D: TRBD2
size: few
J: TRBJ2-5
length: 15
V: TRBV12-3/TRBV12-4
CDR3: CASSPKLALGETQYF
DNA: TGTGCCAGCAGCCCGAAACTAGCGCTAGGAGAGACCCAGTACTTC

D: NA
size: once
J: TRBJ2-1
length: 13
V: TRBV4-1
CDR3: CASSASSVNEQFF
DNA: TGCGCCAGCAGCGCCTCTTCGGTCAATGAGCAGTTCTTC

D: TRBD2
size: few
J: TRBJ2-3
length: 18
V: TRBV29-1
CDR3: CSVEVSGTTRRYTDTQYF
DNA: TGCAGCGTTGAAGTAAGCGGGACCACTAGAAGATACACAGATACGCAGTATTTT

D: NA
size: NA
J: TRBJ2-1
length: 13
V: TRBV6-2/TRBV6-3
CDR3: CASSYSKRGEQFF
DNA: TGTGCCAGCAGTTACTCCAAAAGGGGTGAGCAGTTCTTC

D: NA
size: many
J: TRBJ2-7
length: 15
V: TRBV4-1
CDR3: CASSLTLGRAEEQYF
DNA: TGCGCCAGCAGCCTCACCTTGGGCAGGGCGGAGGAGCAGTACTTC

D: TRBD2
size: NA
J: TRBJ2-1
length: 16
V: TRBV10-2
CDR3: CASSTPGLAFYNEQFF
DNA: TGCGCCAGCAGTACCCCGGGACTAGCGTTTTACAATGAGCAGTTCTTC

D: NA
size: NA
J: TRBJ2-1
length: 13
V: TRBV6-6
CDR3: CASSYSTYNEQFF
DNA: TGTGCCAGCAGTTACAGTACCTACAATGAGCAGTTCTTC

D: NA
size: many
J: TRBJ2-3
length: 14
V: TRBV5-1
CDR3: CASSLLRGADTQYF
DNA: TGCGCCAGCAGCTTGTTGCGGGGAGCAGATACGCAGTATTTT

D: TRBD1
size: NA
J: TRBJ1-6
length: 15
V: TRBV9
CDR3: CASSVGDRGNSPLHF
DNA: TGTGCCAGCAGCGTAGGGGACAGGGGTAATTCACCCCTCCACTTT

D: NA
size: NA
J: TRBJ1-1
length: 15
V: TRBV4-1
CDR3: CASSHLQDSRTEAFF
DNA: TGCGCCAGCAGCCACTTACAGGATTCAAGAACTGAAGCTTTCTTT

D: NA
size: NA
J: TRBJ2-1
length: 16
V: TRBV5-1
CDR3: CASSFSGLSSYNEQFF
DNA: TGCGCCAGCAGCTTTTCGGGACTCAGCTCCTACAATGAGCAGTTCTTC

D: NA
size: few
J: TRBJ2-1
length: 14
V: TRBV2
CDR3: CASTKYGTQDEQFF
DNA: TGTGCCAGCACCAAGTATGGGACTCAGGATGAGCAGTTCTTC

D: TRBD2
size: few
J: TRBJ2-1
length: 16
V: TRBV24-1
CDR3: CATSDTTSGRINEQFF
DNA: TGTGCCACCAGTGATACGACTAGCGGGAGAATAAATGAGCAGTTCTTC

D: NA
size: NA
J: TRBJ2-1
length: 15
V: TRBV7-9
CDR3: CASSLRGGQPFEQFF
DNA: TGTGCCAGCAGCCTGAGGGGCGGACAGCCGTTTGAGCAGTTCTTC

D: TRBD1
size: few
J: TRBJ1-1
length: 15
V: TRBV4-1
CDR3: CASSQPTGKNTEAFF
DNA: TGCGCCAGCAGCCAACCGACAGGGAAGAACACTGAAGCTTTCTTT

D: NA
size: few
J: TRBJ1-6
length: 14
V: TRBV4-1
CDR3: CASSRDEGGNSLHF
DNA: TGCGCCAGCAGCCGCGACGAGGGGGGTAACTCCCTCCACTTT

D: NA
size: few
J: TRBJ2-3
length: 16
V: TRBV10-3
CDR3: CAISEALGGITDTQYF
DNA: TGTGCCATCAGTGAGGCCCTAGGGGGGATCACAGATACGCAGTATTTT